This is a list of T cell receptor beta chains from one sample in a study of CD8+CD57+ T cells in acquired aplastic anemia. One entry per CDR3 protein, called by TCRdb with MiXCR from the reads. The table records 180,000 or so distinct CDR3 sequences, less than 60% of them present only once. Specimen: sorted CD4+, CD8+, or CD8+CD57+ T cells (not recorded which) from PBMCs. The receptor source for this set is a human donor with aplastic anemia. Each CDR3 is given with its conserved first and last residue. A D gene is named only where the DNA matches it firmly. Clone size appears in some rows only: once, few, many, or a class for an expanded clone.

-,TRBJ2-7,-,14,TRBV15,CATSTGTPSLEQYF,TGTGCCACCAGCACGGGGACACCCTCTCTCGAGCAGTACTTC
-,TRBJ1-6,-,13,TRBV20-1,CSARHPQISTLHF,TGCAGTGCTAGACATCCCCAAATAAGCACCCTCCACTTT
-,TRBJ1-2,-,12,TRBV7-9,CASSFNRNGYTF,TGTGCCAGCAGCTTCAACAGGAATGGCTACACCTTC
-,TRBJ1-6,-,12,TRBV10-3,CASSYGDSPLHF,TGTGCCAGCAGTTACGGCGATTCACCCCTCCACTTT
few,TRBJ2-1,-,12,TRBV7-6,CASSLDPTEQFF,TGTGCCAGCAGCTTAGACCCAACCGAGCAGTTCTTC
once,TRBJ2-7,-,15,TRBV7-8,CASSLTPRSSYEQYF,TGTGCCAGCAGCTTAACCCCAAGAAGCTCCTACGAGCAGTACTTC
-,TRBJ2-1,TRBD1,15,TRBV12-3/TRBV12-4,CASSEGTGGFDEQVF,TGTGCCAGCAGCGAGGGGACAGGGGGCTTCGATGAGCAGGTCTTC
many,TRBJ1-3,TRBD1,17,TRBV5-1,CASSLAGTGVSGNTIYF,TGCGCCAGCAGCTTGGCCGGGACAGGGGTCTCTGGAAACACCATATATTTT
many,TRBJ1-4,-,14,TRBV19,CASSIGGFNEKLFF,TGTGCCAGTAGTATAGGGGGGTTTAATGAAAAACTGTTTTTT
once,TRBJ2-1,TRBD2,18,TRBV2,CASSEVSRAGSSYNEQFF,TGTGCCAGCAGTGAGGTTTCTAGAGCGGGAAGCTCCTACAATGAGCAGTTCTTC
many,TRBJ1-1,-,15,TRBV14,CASSPPARPNTEAFF,TGTGCCAGCAGTCCCCCGGCCAGACCGAACACTGAAGCTTTCTTT
few,TRBJ2-5,TRBD1,13,TRBV7-9,CASSPDRQETQYF,TGTGCCAGCAGCCCGGACAGGCAAGAGACCCAGTACTTC
many,TRBJ2-5,-,14,TRBV20-1,CSARDRAFQETQYF,TGCAGTGCTAGAGATAGGGCTTTTCAAGAGACCCAGTACTTC
many,TRBJ1-2,-,16,TRBV6-5,CASSYHIETRTGGYTF,TGTGCCAGCAGTTACCATATCGAAACACGAACCGGGGGCTACACCTTC
-,TRBJ2-3,TRBD2,14,TRBV20-1,CSAQRGGDTDTQYF,TGCAGTGCTCAGCGGGGTGGGGACACAGATACGCAGTATTTT
-,TRBJ2-3,-,14,TRBV6-5,CASSYSGLTDTQYF,TGTGCCAGCAGTTACTCCGGGCTCACAGATACGCAGTATTTT
-,TRBJ2-5,TRBD2,17,TRBV7-2,CASSLSGLAGEQETQYF,TGTGCCAGCAGCTTATCGGGACTAGCGGGGGAACAAGAGACCCAGTACTTC
-,TRBJ2-1,TRBD2,17,TRBV15,CATPGLAGVSSYNEQFF,TGTGCCACCCCCGGACTAGCGGGGGTGAGCTCCTACAATGAGCAGTTCTTC
-,TRBJ2-2,TRBD1,16,TRBV7-8,CASSFGTGSFSGELFF,TGTGCCAGCAGCTTTGGGACAGGGTCATTTTCCGGGGAGCTGTTTTTT
-,TRBJ2-5,-,15,TRBV11-1,CASSLRVIGQETQYF,TGTGCCAGCAGCTTAAGAGTGATAGGGCAAGAGACCCAGTACTTC
-,TRBJ2-3,-,13,TRBV29-1,CSVEEGATDTQYF,TGCAGCGTTGAGGAGGGGGCTACAGATACGCAGTATTTT
-,TRBJ1-1,-,12,TRBV12-3/TRBV12-4,CLRRVMNTEAFF,TGTTTGCGGAGGGTCATGAACACTGAAGCTTTCTTT
-,TRBJ2-7,-,14,TRBV29-1,CSVGARGSYYEQYF,TGCAGCGTCGGAGCCAGGGGATCTTACTACGAGCAGTACTTC
many,TRBJ2-3,TRBD2,17,TRBV4-2,CASSQLVTSGGTDTQYF,TGTGCCAGCAGCCAATTGGTGACTAGCGGGGGCACAGATACGCAGTATTTT
-,TRBJ1-4,TRBD1,18,TRBV27,CASSPQGRFVATNEKLFF,TGTGCCAGCAGTCCACAGGGGAGATTTGTTGCGACTAATGAAAAACTGTTTTTT
few,TRBJ2-3,-,12,TRBV12-3/TRBV12-4,CASSLSGDTQYF,TGTGCCAGCAGTTTATCTGGGGATACGCAGTATTTT
many,TRBJ1-6,-,15,TRBV10-3,CATSSGTQSGSPLHF,TGTGCCACCAGTTCCGGGACTCAAAGTGGTTCACCCCTCCACTTT
-,TRBJ1-2,-,13,TRBV20-1,CSADVATAYGYTF,TGCAGTGCAGACGTGGCGACAGCCTATGGCTACACCTTC
many,TRBJ1-1,-,15,TRBV7-2,CASSYRDSRSREAFF,TGTGCCAGCAGCTACCGGGACTCACGATCCCGTGAAGCTTTCTTT
many,TRBJ2-5,-,16,TRBV4-1,CASSQGRRGPEETQYF,TGCGCCAGCAGCCAGGGCCGAAGGGGTCCCGAGGAGACCCAGTACTTC
-,TRBJ2-7,TRBD1,16,TRBV5-1,CASSWSPGQGAHEQYF,TGCGCCAGCAGCTGGAGCCCGGGACAGGGGGCACACGAGCAGTACTTC
-,TRBJ1-2,-,14,TRBV18,CASSPPNLQGGYTF,TGTGCCAGCTCACCACCGAACCTCCAAGGGGGCTACACCTTC
-,TRBJ2-7,TRBD2,13,TRBV20-1,CSARDLLAGEQYF,TGCAGTGCTAGAGATTTACTAGCGGGCGAGCAGTACTTC
few,TRBJ1-1,-,14,TRBV15,CATSRDWTNTEAFF,TGTGCCACCAGCAGAGATTGGACGAACACTGAAGCTTTCTTT
-,TRBJ1-4,-,15,TRBV6-1,CASRPYRATNEKLFF,TGTGCCAGCAGACCTTACAGAGCAACTAATGAAAAACTGTTTTTT
-,TRBJ2-1,-,14,TRBV27,CASSLSRGRNEQFF,TGTGCCAGCAGTTTGAGTCGGGGTCGCAATGAGCAGTTCTTC
many,TRBJ1-5,TRBD1,18,TRBV4-2,CASSQLVGTDYSNQPQHF,TGTGCCAGCAGCCAACTAGTCGGGACAGACTATAGCAATCAGCCCCAGCATTTT
-,TRBJ2-5,-,15,TRBV5-6,CASSLRRYRQETQYF,TGTGCCAGCAGCTTGCGTCGGTACAGGCAAGAGACCCAGTACTTC
many,TRBJ1-1,TRBD1,15,TRBV7-2,CASSYAGGRSTEAFF,TGTGCCAGCAGCTACGCAGGGGGCAGGTCCACTGAAGCTTTCTTT
-,TRBJ2-1,TRBD2,18,TRBV7-6,CASSLGHPGLAGYNEQFF,TGTGCTAGCAGCTTAGGACACCCCGGACTAGCGGGTTACAATGAGCAGTTCTTC
many,TRBJ2-7,-,13,TRBV5-6,CASSPPGGVEQYF,TGTGCCAGCAGCCCCCCCGGAGGGGTGGAGCAGTACTTC
-,TRBJ2-1,TRBD1,15,TRBV28,CASRTGQGRSRGEFF,TGTGCCAGCAGAACCGGACAGGGGAGGAGTCGCGGGGAGTTCTTC
-,TRBJ2-1,TRBD1,16,TRBV5-1,CASSLDAGQGGYEQFF,TGCGCCAGCAGCTTGGACGCTGGACAGGGGGGATATGAGCAGTTCTTC
many,TRBJ2-6,-,15,TRBV2,CASRVRGGGANVLTF,TGTGCCAGCAGAGTCAGGGGCGGTGGGGCCAACGTCCTGACTTTC
many,TRBJ2-2,-,14,TRBV11-2,CASRVRSNTGELFF,TGTGCCAGCAGGGTTAGATCGAACACCGGGGAGCTGTTTTTT
many,TRBJ2-1,-,15,TRBV5-4,CASSPTRPTNNEQFF,TGTGCCAGCAGCCCGACTAGACCGACCAACAATGAGCAGTTCTTC
few,TRBJ2-3,-,13,TRBV10-3,CASSEVSTDTQYF,TGTGCCAGCAGTGAAGTAAGCACAGATACGCAGTATTTT
many,TRBJ2-7,-,14,TRBV4-3,CASSQVAGDYEQYF,TGCGCCAGCAGCCAAGTGGCTGGGGACTACGAGCAGTACTTC
-,TRBJ2-7,-,15,TRBV19,CASSIGPGISYEQYF,TGTGCCAGTAGTATAGGTCCAGGTATCTCCTACGAGCAGTACTTC
many,TRBJ2-5,-,13,TRBV5-1,CASSPGWEETQYF,TGCGCCAGCAGCCCAGGGTGGGAAGAGACCCAGTACTTC